These 24 T cell receptor beta chains came from one sample sequenced in a study of graft-versus-host responses after intestinal transplantation (dated by TCRdb to the early 2020s). Libraries were made using the immunoSEQ multiplex PCR assay. Imported from immuneACCESS, the table was reduced by TCRdb to in-frame sequences with V and J called. These copies leave out some clones; in studies compared against another copy, an unresolved V gene accounts for under half, and the cause of the remainder is not known. This sample has tens of thousands of clones in its table, and around 90% of those were observed once. The ten largest make up 0.3% to 0.4% of the sample. The antigens these receptors bind are not known. The label giving this sample's time point can be read as: cells obtained before transplantation from donor or recipient. Here the sequenced sample was unstimulated CD4+ T cells sorted from spleen or lymph node cells, taken before intestinal transplant. The receptors were gathered from a human donor who received an intestinal transplant.

The rearrangement uses TRBV6-1 and TRBJ1-1; the match to TRBD1 covers 8 bases. Germline lookup yields CDR1 MNHNS and CDR2 SASEGT. V shed 0 bases, J shed 3 bases, and the junction held 9 bases outside the gene matches. This CDR3 comprises 17 residues. CDR3 sequence reads: CASSEATGVSRDTEAFF. CDR3 sequence (DNA): TGTGCCAGCAGTGAAGCGACAGGGGTTTCTAGGGACACTGAAGCTTTCTTT.

This clone was detected once. The chain combines TRBV19 with TRBJ2-7; the match to TRBD2 covers 11 bases. The V and J ends lost 1 base and 3 bases, in that order; junction bases with no gene match: 14. CDR3 length equals 19 residues. The germline CDR1 and CDR2 sequences are LNHDA and SQIVND (reference sequence). The CDR3 sequence is CASSIVRPLAGGYYYEQYF. Written as DNA, the CDR3 is TGTGCCAGTAGTATAGTACGCCCGCTAGCGGGAGGCTACTACTACGAGCAGTACTTC.

This clone is a singleton in its sample. V and J are TRBV9 and TRBJ1-5; D unclear. The V gene's germline CDR1 is SGDLS and CDR2 YYNGEE. The V end lost 0 bases, the J end lost 3 bases, and 10 bases lay between the germline ends. The CDR3 is 15 amino acids. The CDR3: CASSVGSQFNQPQHF. CDR3 in DNA: TGTGCCAGCAGCGTAGGGTCCCAGTTCAATCAGCCCCAGCATTTT.

V gene TRBV7-8 combines with J gene TRBJ1-2; 8 bases line up with TRBD1. Trimming took 5 bases from V and 8 from J; bases not matched to a gene: 10. The CDR3 contains 14 residues. Germline CDR1 reads SGHVS; CDR2 reads FQNEAQ. In DNA, the CDR3 is TGTGCCAGCAGCCCGGACAGGGTGTCGGGAGGCTACACCTTC. Residues: CASSPDRVSGGYTF.

The chain employs TRBV20-1 and TRBJ1-2, with no clear D. Germline-derived CDR1 and CDR2 are DFQATT and SNEGSKA (reference sequence). With 6 bases removed from V and 10 bases from J, the gap between germline ends came to 15 bases. The CDR3 has 11 amino acids. CDR3 in amino acids: CSAYGSWVYTF. The CDR3 DNA is TGCAGTGCGTACGGGTCTTGGGTCTACACCTTC.

The sample holds one count of this clone. The DNA for the CDR3 is TGTGCCAGTAGAGACCCGTTGAGGAACTCGTACAATGAGCAGTTCTTC. Its translation is CASRDPLRNSYNEQFF. This rearrangement joins TRBV19 to TRBJ2-1; D unresolved. Trimming pared 6 bases from V and 4 bases from J, leaving 19 bases between. Germline CDR1 is LNHDA and CDR2 is SQIVND (reference sequence). This CDR3 region has 16 residues.

This chain links TRBV6-5 with TRBJ1-2, with D maybe TRBD1 (5 bases). Germline V gene sequence: CDR1 MNHEY, CDR2 SVGAGI. Trimming stripped 10 bases from V and 4 bases from J, with 10 bases between. This CDR3 comprises 11 residues. In DNA, the CDR3 is TGTGCCACCGGGGGGGGCTATGGCTACACCTTC. Its translation is CATGGGYGYTF.

The chain couples TRBV2 to TRBJ2-3; 15 bases agree with TRBD2. Per the germline V gene, CDR1 is SNHLY and CDR2 is FYNNEI. The CDR3 spans 15 residues. V shed 3 bases and J 10 bases; nucleotides not matched to a gene: 5. CDR3 nucleotides: TGTGCCAGCAGTGATTGGACTAGCGGGAGGGCAGCGCAGTATTTT. Protein: CASSDWTSGRAAQYF.

This clone was picked up one time. The V gene is TRBV12-5, the J gene TRBJ2-5; TRBD1 matches at 9 bases. The junction had 4 bases not matched to a gene; V was cut back by 6 bases and J by 5 bases. This CDR3 is 13 amino acids long. The germline V gene has CDR1 LGHNT and CDR2 FRNRAP. CDR3 protein: CASGGQGWETQYF. The CDR3 nucleotides are TGTGCTAGTGGCGGACAGGGGTGGGAGACCCAGTACTTC.

Of note for this clone: Other DNA sequences from this sample encode an identical CDR3 as well. This chain uses TRBV6-1 with TRBJ2-5; 8 nucleotides line up with TRBD2. J was trimmed by 7 bases and V by 2 bases; bases with no gene match: 9. This CDR3 has 15 residues. Germline CDR1 is MNHNS and CDR2 is SASEGT. Here the CDR3 reads CASSERLASGGTQYF. In DNA, the CDR3 is TGTGCCAGCAGTGAAAGGTTAGCCAGCGGGGGGACCCAGTACTTC.

This clone was counted once. V is TRBV28 and J is TRBJ2-5; 8 bases align to TRBD1. This CDR3 is 15 amino acids long. Germline values: CDR1 MDHEN, CDR2 SYDVKM. J was trimmed by 4 bases and V by 2 bases; bases with no gene match: 6. Here the CDR3 DNA reads TGTGCCAGCAGTTTAGCAGGACAGGGCGGAGAGACCCAGTACTTC. Residues: CASSLAGQGGETQYF.

The chain recombines TRBV11-2 with TRBJ2-3, with TRBD2 matching over 14 bases. Trimming cost V 5 bases and J 7 bases; bases outside gene matches: 8. Germline values: CDR1 SGHAT, CDR2 FQNNGV. This CDR3 is built from 16 residues. The CDR3 DNA reads TGTGCCAGCAGCCTTGGACTAGCGGGGGGTGCCTATACGCAGTATTTT. Protein sequence: CASSLGLAGGAYTQYF. The variable domain in full, completed from reference TRBV11-2 and TRBJ2-3, reads EAGVAQSPRYKIIEKRQSVAFWCNPISGHATLYWYQQILGQGPKLLIQFQNNGVVDDSQLPKDRFSAERLKGVDSTLKIQPAKLEDSAVYLCASSLGLAGGAYTQYFGPGTRLTVL.

The chain carries TRBV6-6 and TRBJ2-5, with D tentatively TRBD2 (5 bases). The J call may be incorrect, as the DNA end agrees better with TRBJ2-7. The CDR3 is made up of 13 amino acids. In germline, CDR1 is MNHNY, CDR2 SVGAGI (reference sequence). CDR3 sequence: CASTVRDGVEQYF. CDR3 in DNA: TGTGCCAGCACAGTGAGGGATGGAGTCGAGCAGTACTTC.

This clone was counted once. V usage is TRBV20-1 and J usage is TRBJ2-7, with D unclear. Germline V gene sequence: CDR1 DFQATT, CDR2 SNEGSKA (reference sequence). The germline V and J ends were trimmed by 6 bases and 7 bases, with 10 bases remaining between them. The CDR3 spans 10 residues. This CDR3 is CSAGGDEQYF. The CDR3, as DNA: TGCAGTGCCGGTGGAGATGAGCAGTACTTC.

The count of this clone is one. The V gene is TRBV7-3, the J gene TRBJ2-1; 8 nucleotides agree with TRBD2. J lost 7 bases, V lost 5 bases, and 10 bases had no gene match. CDR1 and CDR2 (germline): SGHTA, FQGTGA. The CDR3 extends over 15 amino acids. CDR3 coding DNA: TGTGCCAGCAGCCAACGGGGGGGCTTTCTGAATGAGCAGTTCTTC. This encodes CASSQRGGFLNEQFF.

V and J are TRBV6-1 and TRBJ2-1; 11 nucleotides match TRBD1. V lost 4 bases, J lost 8 bases, and 4 bases stayed unmatched. There are 14 residues in the CDR3. The germline CDR1 and CDR2 sequences are MNHNS and SASEGT. Written as DNA, the CDR3 is TGTGCCAGCAGTGTAGGACAGGGGGCTTATGAGCAGTTCTTC. Residues: CASSVGQGAYEQFF.

The chain employs TRBV9 and TRBJ2-7, with a weak D call TRBD1 (6 bases). This CDR3 has 14 amino acids. From germline, CDR1 is SGDLS and CDR2 YYNGEE. Trimming removed 8 bases at V and 5 bases at J, with 20 bases between. This chain's CDR3 is CASSKDSFFDEQYF. The CDR3 DNA sequence: TGTGCCAGTTCTAAGGACAGCTTTTTTGACGAGCAGTACTTC.

This clone has a handful of counts. The rearrangement joins TRBV18 to TRBJ1-1, with 8 nucleotides matching TRBD1. V lost 5 bases, J lost 4 bases, and 6 bases stayed unmatched. CDR1 is KGHSH and CDR2 is LQKENI in the germline V gene. The CDR3 has 14 amino acids. CDR3 DNA sequence: TGTGCCAGCTCAGTACAGGGGGAAGGCACTGAAGCTTTCTTT. It yields the protein CASSVQGEGTEAFF.

This chain joins TRBV5-1 and TRBJ2-5; 11 nucleotides line up with TRBD1. The CDR3 contains 18 residues. J gave up 5 bases and V 4 bases, and 16 bases lay outside the gene matches. Germline lookup yields CDR1 SGHRS and CDR2 YFSETQ. Here the CDR3 reads CASSPAGTGGVVTETQYF. In DNA, the CDR3 is TGCGCCAGCAGCCCCGCCGGGACAGGGGGGGTTGTCACGGAGACCCAGTACTTC.

J is TRBJ2-5 and V is TRBV6-6; 7 bases line up with TRBD2. Trimming at V came to 7 bases and at J to 5 bases, leaving 10 bases not matched to a gene. Germline V gene lookup returns CDR1 MNHNY and CDR2 SVGAGI (reference sequence). The CDR3 has 14 residues. CDR3 bases: TGTGCCAGCACCTATGGGAGGGCTCAGGAGACCCAGTACTTC. This translates into CASTYGRAQETQYF.

The chain carries TRBV5-4 and TRBJ2-3; 9 nucleotides match TRBD2. CDR3 size: 17 residues. Trimming at V came to 4 bases and at J to 0 bases, leaving 9 bases not matched to a gene. CDR1 is SGHNT and CDR2 is YYREEE in the germline V gene (reference sequence). CDR3 DNA: TGTGCCAGCAGCCCCCCTACTAGCGGGCCAAGCACAGATACGCAGTATTTT. It is translated as CASSPPTSGPSTDTQYF. Using reference TRBV5-4 and TRBJ2-3 for the parts outside the CDR3, the full variable domain is ETGVTQSPTHLIKTRGQQVTLRCSSQSGHNTVSWYQQALGQGPQFIFQYYREEENGRGNFPPRFSGLQFPNYSSELNVNALELDDSALYLCASSPPTSGPSTDTQYFGPGTRLTVL.

J is TRBJ2-2 and V is TRBV10-2, with a possible D match to TRBD1 (5 bases). The length of the CDR3 is 13 residues. The V gene's germline CDR1 is WSHSY and CDR2 SAAADI. Trimming shortened V by 2 bases and J by 7 bases, and 8 bases separated the two germline ends. CDR3 coding DNA: TGCGCCAGCAGTGAGCAGGGCGGCGGGGAGCTGTTTTTT. This encodes CASSEQGGGELFF.

This chain links TRBV20-1 with TRBJ2-5; TRBD2 might be the D (6 bases). CDR1 and CDR2 (germline): DFQATT, SNEGSKA (reference sequence). The CDR3 covers 11 residues. The CDR3 here is CSSPAGQTQYF. In nucleotides, the CDR3 is TGCAGCTCCCCGGCGGGGCAGACCCAGTACTTC.

J is TRBJ2-1 and V is TRBV27; 9 bases align to TRBD1. J gave up 9 bases and V 5 bases, and 17 bases lay outside the gene matches. CDR1 and CDR2 (germline): MNHEY, SMNVEV (reference sequence). This CDR3 region has 17 residues. The CDR3: CASSPLTGTGIVAEQFF. CDR3 in DNA: TGTGCCAGCAGTCCACTGACTGGGACAGGGATCGTGGCTGAGCAGTTCTTC.